This T cell receptor (beta chain) was observed in a study of a mutant IDH1 vaccine in newly diagnosed glioma. At the level of the study: Vaccination was launched 4-6 weeks after radiotherapy alone, or with temozolomide cycles. The treated population exhibited a male proportion of about 60%, a female proportion of about 38%, and a mean age of 40.4 years. Antecedent treatment encompassed radiotherapy, temozolomide, or their combination; the majority received both.

Described time point: week 35, safety follow-up. The study gave 300 ug of mutant IDH1 20-mer peptide per vaccine dose, with topical imiquimod. Diagnosis in the donors showed new WHO grade 3 or 4 astrocytomas that were IDH1-mutant and ATRX-lost. This CDR3 is 13 amino acids long. The V gene's germline CDR1 is MNHEY and CDR2 SVGAGI. Trimming left V 2 bases short and J 7 bases short, with 8 bases between. A word on this clone: The antigen remains unidentified.

Sequenced by immunoSEQ multiplex PCR; TCRdb stores in-frame clones only, minus some. The table records tens of thousands of clones, more than 85% of them present only once. The rearrangement joins TRBV6-5 to TRBJ1-4; D is undetermined. The specimen was PBMCs, collected from a glioma patient whose treatment included an IDH1 peptide vaccine. This TCR was recovered from a man aged 25 to 40 with glioma. CDR3 protein: CASSYRHGEKLFF. CDR3 DNA: TGTGCCAGCAGTTACAGGCACGGTGAAAAACTGTTTTTT.